The sequence of this T cell receptor (beta chain) was determined in a study of blood T cell repertoires in COVID-19. The wider study: Acute-phase and convalescent COVID-19 samples originated in the United States, Italy and Spain. PBMCs, B-cell-depleted T cells, or T cells provided the cDNA or gDNA that made up the material.

V dropped 12 bases and J dropped 3 bases, with 13 bases sitting between them. Germline V gene data show CDR1 as KGHDR and CDR2 as SFDVKD. This CDR3 contains 12 residues. Study processing details: Cell counts per sample came from amplifying reference gene primers. Produced via immunoSEQ multiplex PCR; TCRdb's table is partial and in-frame only. V, J and clone size are taken as reported in that table, and D and trimming were inferred from the DNA itself. Of 140,000 to 150,000 clones in the sample, around 77% were seen once. J is TRBJ1-1 and V is TRBV24-1; D gene ambiguous. The source is a man in his fifties with active or convalescent COVID-19. Sequencing input: peripheral blood. This CDR3 reads CAPKESDTEAFF. In DNA form, the CDR3 reads TGTGCCCCTAAGGAGTCCGACACTGAAGCTTTCTTT.